This TCR beta chain was obtained from a study of human T cells and chemical hapten exposure. This sample's time point: patch test 2, 6 weeks after DPC sensitization. Treatment reported: therapeutic diphenylcyclopropenone sensitization with weekly scalp DPC. This CDR3 region has 17 residues. Losses at the gene ends were 4 bases for V and 0 bases for J; bases not matched to a gene: 6. Germline V gene data show CDR1 as KGHSH and CDR2 as LQKENI. Using its own MiXCR run on the RACE reads, TCRdb lists one record per CDR3 protein. The sample includes 85,000 to 100,000 distinct CDR3 sequences, approximately 11% of them seen just once.

Sequencing used whole blood, obtained in connection with sensitization to the hapten diphenylcyclopropenone (DPC). The gene calls are TRBV18 and TRBJ1-5; 10 bases align to TRBD1. The TCR sequence derives from a middle-aged man with alopecia areata. Some clones in this sample may be carry-over from other donors' samples. The CDR3 here is CASSRDRGWDSNQPQHF. The CDR3 DNA reads as TGTGCCAGCTCACGGGACAGGGGTTGGGATAGCAATCAGCCCCAGCATTTT.